There are a few counts of the clone carrying this T cell receptor (beta chain). RNA served as the template for amplifying TCR beta CDR3 regions. RT-PCR was first run with HTBI primers, then multiplex PCR in a second round. Using its own MiXCR run on the multiplex PCR reads, TCRdb lists one record per CDR3 protein. In the table there are around 600,000 distinct CDR3 sequences, about 40% of which are singletons. The ends were cut back, 5 bases at V and 5 bases at J, with 12 bases in the middle. The CDR3 consists of 13 residues. Germline V lookup: CDR1 MNHEY, CDR2 SVGAGI. This entry comes from a study of Graves' ophthalmopathy and Graves' hyperthyroidism.

Sequenced input: peripheral blood. J is TRBJ1-1 and V is TRBV6-5; D is undetermined. This clonotype was obtained from an adult man with Graves' ophthalmopathy. Written as DNA, the CDR3 is TGTGCCAGCAGTGAATGGGTGGGGACTGAAGCTTTCTTT. Translation gives CASSEWVGTEAFF.